The clone carrying this TCR beta chain was seen only a few times. Its antigen is currently unknown. Included in the TCR beta cDNA libraries were unique molecular identifiers. One entry per CDR3 protein results from TCRdb running MiXCR on the PCR reads. This sample has around 200,000 distinct CDR3 sequences, with roughly 28% found just once. This sample is part of a study of post-analysis software for immune sequencing data. Study-level background: Patients had relapsing-remitting, secondary progressive or progressive-relapsing multiple sclerosis; some lacked subtype.

The CDR3 covers 14 residues. Germline V gene sequence: CDR1 SEHNR, CDR2 FQNEAQ (reference sequence). V was pared by 6 bases and J by 6 bases, with 14 bases between. Points from the study as a whole: Co-batched samples clustered tightly together by F measure. Controls showed lower frequencies than patients for roughly five TRBV segments, and TRBV5-6, TRBV5-1 and TRBV20-1 were among these.

J is TRBJ1-4 and V is TRBV7-9, with D tentatively TRBD1 (5 bases). Material for sequencing was blood. This sequence was found in a girl aged 2 to 17 with multiple sclerosis. This CDR3 reads CASRPWGGDEKLFF. For the CDR3, the DNA is TGTGCCAGCAGACCATGGGGGGGAGATGAAAAACTGTTTTTT.